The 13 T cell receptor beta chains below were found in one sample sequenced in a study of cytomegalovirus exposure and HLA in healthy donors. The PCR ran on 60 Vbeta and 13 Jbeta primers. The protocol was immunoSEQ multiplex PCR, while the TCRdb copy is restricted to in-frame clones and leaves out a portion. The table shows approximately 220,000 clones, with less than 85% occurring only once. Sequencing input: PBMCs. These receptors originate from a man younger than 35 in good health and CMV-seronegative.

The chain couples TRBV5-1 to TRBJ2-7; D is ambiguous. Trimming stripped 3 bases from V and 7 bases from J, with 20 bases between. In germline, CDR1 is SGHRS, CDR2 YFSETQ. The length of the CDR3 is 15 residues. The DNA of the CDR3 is TGCGCCAGCAGCTCGGCAACAGTCATACCTCTGGAGCAGTACTTC. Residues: CASSSATVIPLEQYF.

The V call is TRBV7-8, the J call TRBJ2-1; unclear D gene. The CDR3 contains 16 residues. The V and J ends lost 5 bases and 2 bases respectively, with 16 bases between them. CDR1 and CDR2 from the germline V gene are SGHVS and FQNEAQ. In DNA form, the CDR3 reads TGTGCCAGCAGCCACGATGAGGTGCAGCCCTACAATGAGCAGTTCTTC. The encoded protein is CASSHDEVQPYNEQFF.

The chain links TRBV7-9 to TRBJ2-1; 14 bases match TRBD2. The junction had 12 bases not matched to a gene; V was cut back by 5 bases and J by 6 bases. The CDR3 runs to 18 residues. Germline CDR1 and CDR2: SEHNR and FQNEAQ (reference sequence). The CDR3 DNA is TGTGCCAGCAGCCCCCGACTAGCGGGAGGGAGAGGCCTCAATGAGCAGTTCTTC. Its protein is CASSPRLAGGRGLNEQFF.

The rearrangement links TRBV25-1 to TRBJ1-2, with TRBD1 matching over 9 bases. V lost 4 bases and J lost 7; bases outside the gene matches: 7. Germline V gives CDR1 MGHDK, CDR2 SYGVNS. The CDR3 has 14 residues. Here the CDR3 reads CASSVSDRGFGYTF. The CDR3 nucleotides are TGTGCCAGCAGTGTTTCCGACAGGGGGTTTGGCTACACCTTC.

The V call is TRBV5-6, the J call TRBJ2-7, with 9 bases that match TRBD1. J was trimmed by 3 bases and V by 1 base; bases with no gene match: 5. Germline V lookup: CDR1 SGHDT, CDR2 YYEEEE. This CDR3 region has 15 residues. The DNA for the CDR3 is TGTGCCAGCAGCTTGCGCCCGGGACAGGGCTACGAGCAGTACTTC. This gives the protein CASSLRPGQGYEQYF.

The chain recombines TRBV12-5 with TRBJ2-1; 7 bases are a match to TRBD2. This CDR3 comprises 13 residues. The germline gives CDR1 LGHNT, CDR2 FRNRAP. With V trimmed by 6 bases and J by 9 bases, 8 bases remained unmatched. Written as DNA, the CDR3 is TGTGCTAGTGGAGTTTCGGGAGGAGGTGAGCAGTTCTTC. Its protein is CASGVSGGGEQFF.

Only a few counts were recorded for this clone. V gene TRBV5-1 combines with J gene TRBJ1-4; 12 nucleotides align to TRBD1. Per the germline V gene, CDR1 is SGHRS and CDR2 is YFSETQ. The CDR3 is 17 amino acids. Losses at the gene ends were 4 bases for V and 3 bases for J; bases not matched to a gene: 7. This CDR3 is CASSAWDRGLSNEKLFF. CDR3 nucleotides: TGCGCCAGCAGCGCATGGGACAGGGGGCTGTCTAATGAAAAACTGTTTTTT.

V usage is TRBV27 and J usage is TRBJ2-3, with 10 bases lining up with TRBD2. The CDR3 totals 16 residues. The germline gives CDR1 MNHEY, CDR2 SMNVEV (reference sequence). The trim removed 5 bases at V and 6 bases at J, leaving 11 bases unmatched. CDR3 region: CASSKELAGSGDTQYF. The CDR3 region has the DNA TGTGCCAGCAGTAAAGAACTAGCGGGGTCGGGGGATACGCAGTATTTT.

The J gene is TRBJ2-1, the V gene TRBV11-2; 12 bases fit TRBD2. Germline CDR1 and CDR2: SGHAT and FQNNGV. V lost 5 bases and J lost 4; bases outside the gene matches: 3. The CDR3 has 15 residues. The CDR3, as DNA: TGTGCCAGCAGCCGGACTAGCGGGATTTACAATGAGCAGTTCTTC. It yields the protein CASSRTSGIYNEQFF. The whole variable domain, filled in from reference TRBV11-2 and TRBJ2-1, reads EAGVAQSPRYKIIEKRQSVAFWCNPISGHATLYWYQQILGQGPKLLIQFQNNGVVDDSQLPKDRFSAERLKGVDSTLKIQPAKLEDSAVYLCASSRTSGIYNEQFFGPGTRLTVL.

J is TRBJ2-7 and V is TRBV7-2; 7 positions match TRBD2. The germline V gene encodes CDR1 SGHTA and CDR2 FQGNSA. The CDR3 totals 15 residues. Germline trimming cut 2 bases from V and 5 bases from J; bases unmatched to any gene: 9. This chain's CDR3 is CASSLPWEGPNEQYF. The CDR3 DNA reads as TGTGCCAGCAGCTTACCGTGGGAGGGCCCGAACGAGCAGTACTTC. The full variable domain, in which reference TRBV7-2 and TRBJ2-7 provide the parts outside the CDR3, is GAGVSQSPSNKVTEKGKDVELRCDPISGHTALYWYRQSLGQGLEFLIYFQGNSAPDKSGLPSDRFSAERTGGSVSTLTIQRTQQEDSAVYLCASSLPWEGPNEQYFGPGTRLTVT.

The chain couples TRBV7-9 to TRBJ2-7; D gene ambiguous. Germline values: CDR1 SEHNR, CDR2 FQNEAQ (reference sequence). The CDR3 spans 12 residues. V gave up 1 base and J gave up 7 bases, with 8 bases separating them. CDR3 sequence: CASSLVSGEQYF. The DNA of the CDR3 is TGTGCCAGCAGCTTAGTGTCCGGTGAGCAGTACTTC.

The CDR3 loop reads CASSLSISGLAGPVYEQYF. CDR3 DNA sequence: TGTGCCAGCAGTTTATCGATCTCCGGACTAGCGGGTCCGGTCTACGAGCAGTACTTC. The chain is built from TRBV27 and TRBJ2-7; 11 bases are shared with TRBD2. Looked up from germline, CDR1 is MNHEY and CDR2 is SMNVEV (reference sequence). The CDR3 has 19 amino acids. The junction had 13 bases not matched to a gene; V was cut back by 0 bases and J by 3 bases.

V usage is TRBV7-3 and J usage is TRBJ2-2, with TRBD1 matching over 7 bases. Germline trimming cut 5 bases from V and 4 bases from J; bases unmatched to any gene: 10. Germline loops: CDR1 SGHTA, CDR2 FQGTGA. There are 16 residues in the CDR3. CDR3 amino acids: CASSNTTSGGTGELFF. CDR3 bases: TGTGCCAGCAGCAACACGACCTCAGGGGGCACCGGGGAGCTGTTTTTT.